One and the same sample provided the 10 T cell receptor beta chains below, sequenced in a study of shared T cell receptors in the human thymus. Some clones are missing from TCRdb's copy, which holds only in-frame ones; the method was immunoSEQ multiplex PCR. Found here are roughly 700,000 clones, roughly 90% of them singletons; the top ten hold about 0.01%. Separately, the same data were catalogued under a study of human thymus T cells.

Source material: thymocytes. The receptors here all came from a boy younger than two with a congenital heart defect.

This clone has only a few counts. The rearrangement joins TRBV7-9 to TRBJ1-3, with a weak D call TRBD1 (5 bases). There are 15 residues in the CDR3. V was shortened by 0 bases and J by 5 bases, with 11 bases between the two germline ends. Germline V lookup: CDR1 SEHNR, CDR2 FQNEAQ (reference sequence). The CDR3 nucleotides are TGTGCCAGCAGCTTAGCTGCCAGGGTGCGAAACACCATATATTTT. Translated, it gives CASSLAARVRNTIYF.

The rearrangement uses TRBV9 and TRBJ2-2; perhaps TRBD2 as D (5 bases). The V and J ends lost 4 bases and 0 bases respectively, with 10 bases between them. The germline gives CDR1 SGDLS, CDR2 YYNGEE. This CDR3 is built from 15 residues. CDR3 coding DNA: TGTGCCAGCAGCCCTACCGGGACGAACACCGGGGAGCTGTTTTTT. It is translated as CASSPTGTNTGELFF.

This clone was counted a single time. The rearrangement joins TRBV11-3 to TRBJ2-3, with TRBD1 matching over 8 bases. Germline-derived CDR1 and CDR2 are SGHNT and YENEEA. The CDR3 is made up of 15 amino acids. V lost 5 bases, J lost 7 bases, and 11 bases stayed unmatched. The CDR3 sequence is CASSTSGTGRYTQYF. The DNA of the CDR3 is TGTGCCAGCAGCACCTCCGGGACAGGACGTTATACGCAGTATTTT.

V usage is TRBV7-9 and J usage is TRBJ1-2; tentative D call: TRBD1 (5 bases). The CDR3 runs 18 residues. Trimming cost V 5 bases and J 0 bases, with 22 bases left between them. Germline V gene sequence: CDR1 SEHNR, CDR2 FQNEAQ (reference sequence). The CDR3 region has the DNA TGTGCCAGCAGCCTTATTTACCCCAACAGGTTTCCTAACTATGGCTACACCTTC. Translated: CASSLIYPNRFPNYGYTF.

This chain joins TRBV30 and TRBJ2-1; D is unclear. The CDR3 consists of 16 residues. Germline V CDR1 and CDR2: GTSNPN, SVGIG (reference sequence). V was clipped by 6 bases and J by 0 bases, with 18 bases between them. The CDR3 DNA sequence: TGTGCCTGTCTTTTAGAGGATACGAGCTCCTACAATGAGCAGTTCTTC. It translates to CACLLEDTSSYNEQFF.

The genes are TRBV18 and TRBJ2-7, with TRBD2 identical over 7 bases. Trimming took 3 bases from V and 6 from J; bases not matched to a gene: 14. CDR3 length: 16 residues. From germline, CDR1 is KGHSH and CDR2 LQKENI. CDR3 nucleotides: TGTGCCAGCTCACCTATCTCTGGGACTACCACTAGCGAGCAGTACTTC. It codes for CASSPISGTTTSEQYF.

This clone has only one observation. The chain joins TRBV4-3 to TRBJ2-7; TRBD1 matches at 10 bases. V dropped 0 bases and J dropped 3; count of bases not matched to a gene: 2. The germline V gene encodes CDR1 LGHNA and CDR2 YSLEER. The CDR3 length is 15 residues. CDR3 DNA sequence: TGCGCCAGCAGCCAAGAAAGGGACAGGGGCTACGAGCAGTACTTC. Translation: CASSQERDRGYEQYF.

V and J are TRBV7-2 and TRBJ1-2; 12 bases are shared with TRBD1. In germline, CDR1 is SGHTA, CDR2 FQGNSA. The CDR3 runs to 18 residues. After removal of 5 bases from V and 2 bases from J, the junction contained 12 bases not matched to a gene. The CDR3 spells CASSIQKGQGAHNYGYTF. As DNA, the CDR3 is TGTGCCAGCAGCATCCAGAAGGGACAGGGGGCCCACAACTATGGCTACACCTTC.

This chain joins TRBV6-5 and TRBJ1-2; 9 bases fit TRBD1. This CDR3 is 16 amino acids long. V was pared by 2 bases and J by 8 bases, with 12 bases of the junction left unmatched. From germline, CDR1 is MNHEY and CDR2 SVGAGI. In DNA, the CDR3 is TGTGCCAGCAGTTACGATCACAGGGGGCGGCCGGGGGGCTACACCTTC. Translated, it gives CASSYDHRGRPGGYTF.

V is TRBV7-9 and J is TRBJ1-2, with no clear D. Germline-derived CDR1 and CDR2 are SEHNR and FQNEAQ (reference sequence). V shed 5 bases and J shed 6 bases, with 19 bases lying between them. The CDR3 has 15 residues. CDR3 sequence: CASSPPTGWEDGYTF. The DNA for the CDR3 is TGTGCCAGCAGCCCCCCGACGGGCTGGGAGGATGGCTACACCTTC.